A single sample is the source of the 24 T cell receptor beta chains below, sequenced in a study of neurological immune-mediated disorders. Specified time point: longitudinal time-point 2. Using its own MiXCR run on the 5' RACE reads, TCRdb lists one record per CDR3 protein. Among some 80,000 distinct CDR3 sequences listed, approximately 6% were seen once. Sequenced input: PBMCs. The receptors come from an older woman with multiple sclerosis.

The table lists this clonotype with many counts. V and J are TRBV28 and TRBJ2-1; tentatively, D is TRBD2 (5 bases). The V end lost 7 bases, the J end lost 0 bases, and 19 bases lay between the germline ends. The CDR3 has 17 residues. The germline gives CDR1 MDHEN, CDR2 SYDVKM. CDR3 coding DNA: TGTGCCAGCAAGTTACGGGGTTCAGGCTTCTCCTACAATGAGCAGTTCTTC. This sequence encodes CASKLRGSGFSYNEQFF.

This clonotype occurred a few times. The chain is built from TRBV7-9 and TRBJ1-2; D is ambiguous. V lost 0 bases to trimming and J lost 4 bases, with 9 bases between them. The germline V gene encodes CDR1 SEHNR and CDR2 FQNEAQ (reference sequence). This CDR3 region has 14 residues. CDR3 in amino acids: CASSLAPDVYGYTF. CDR3 nucleotides: TGTGCCAGCAGCTTAGCTCCAGATGTCTATGGCTACACCTTC.

This chain links TRBV3-1 with TRBJ2-1, with TRBD2 identical over 7 bases. After removal of 2 bases from V and 4 bases from J, the junction contained 5 bases not matched to a gene. Germline assignment: CDR1 LGHDT and CDR2 YNNKEL (reference sequence). The CDR3 consists of 15 residues. The CDR3 reads CASSQLRLAYNEQFF. CDR3 nucleotide sequence: TGTGCCAGCAGCCAATTAAGACTAGCTTACAATGAGCAGTTCTTC.

The J gene is TRBJ2-5, the V gene TRBV3-1; maybe TRBD1 (6 bases). The CDR3 has 15 amino acids. V shed 3 bases and J shed 0 bases, with 11 bases lying between them. CDR1 is LGHDT and CDR2 is YNNKEL in the germline V gene (reference sequence). CDR3 residues: CASSHYRTDQETQYF. CDR3 DNA sequence: TGTGCCAGCAGCCACTACCGGACAGACCAAGAGACCCAGTACTTC.

This clonotype was detected many times. The chain couples TRBV20-1 to TRBJ1-2; D is perhaps TRBD1 (5 bases). The V end was cut by 4 bases, the J end by 4 bases, with 25 bases between. This CDR3 is 17 amino acids long. Looked up from germline, CDR1 is DFQATT and CDR2 is SNEGSKA (reference sequence). In DNA, the CDR3 is TGCAGTGCTAAGGACGGGACTAATCCCTACTCTATCTATGGCTACACCTTC. Its translation: CSAKDGTNPYSIYGYTF.

This clonotype has at least ten counts. The gene calls are TRBV10-3 and TRBJ2-1; D gene unclear. The CDR3 consists of 14 residues. V lost 6 bases to trimming and J lost 5 bases, with 14 bases between them. Germline CDR1 ENHRY, CDR2 SYGVKD. CDR3 bases: TGTGCCATCAGCGCTAGGGCGGATGACAATGAGCAGTTCTTC. It is translated as CAISARADDNEQFF.

This clonotype was counted at least ten times. This chain links TRBV10-3 with TRBJ2-4; 11 bases match TRBD2. This CDR3 is built from 16 residues. The V and J ends lost 1 base and 9 bases, in that order; junction bases with no gene match: 8. Germline CDR1 ENHRY, CDR2 SYGVKD. The CDR3 DNA follows: TGTGCCATCAGTGAGTACGTTTTAGGGACTAGCGGCATTCAGTACTTC. Translating it yields CAISEYVLGTSGIQYF.

This clonotype has a count of ten or more. The chain couples TRBV3-1 to TRBJ1-1; D is ambiguous. Germline V gene lookup returns CDR1 LGHDT and CDR2 YNNKEL (reference sequence). Trimming pared 1 base from V and 0 bases from J, leaving 6 bases between. CDR3 length: 14 residues. The CDR3 reads CASSQGHMNTEAFF. The CDR3 DNA follows: TGTGCCAGCAGCCAAGGGCACATGAACACTGAAGCTTTCTTT. The whole variable domain, remainder taken from reference TRBV3-1 and TRBJ1-1, is DTAVSQTPKYLVTQMGNDKSIKCEQNLGHDTMYWYKQDSKKFLKIMFSYNNKELIINETVPNRFSPKSPDKAHLNLHINSLELGDSAVYFCASSQGHMNTEAFFGQGTRLTVV.

There are many counts of this clonotype. This chain uses TRBV6-5 with TRBJ1-2, with a tentative D call TRBD1 (6 bases). CDR1 and CDR2 from the germline V gene are MNHEY and SVGAGI. The CDR3 contains 14 residues. V was cut by 5 bases and J by 4 bases, with 14 bases left in between. The CDR3 DNA reads as TGTGCCAGCAGTACCTCCGGGACACCCTATGGCTACACCTTC. It specifies CASSTSGTPYGYTF.

On this clonotype: A read error may account for a junction end that differs from germline. The J gene is TRBJ2-1, the V gene TRBV6-6, with 7 bases aligning to TRBD2. The germline V gene has CDR1 MNHNY and CDR2 SVGAGI (reference sequence). The CDR3 has 14 residues. The CDR3 protein is CASSYIAGDNEQFF. CDR3 DNA: TGCGCCAGCAGTTACATTGCGGGGGACAATGAGCAGTTCTTC.

There are many counts of this clonotype. The chain carries TRBV6-5 and TRBJ1-1, with TRBD1 as a possible D gene (6 bases). V was shortened by 5 bases and J by 3 bases, with 13 bases between the two germline ends. The CDR3 contains 14 residues. CDR1 and CDR2 from the germline V gene are MNHEY and SVGAGI. The CDR3 nucleotides are TGTGCCAGCAGTCCCCACAGGGTTGACACTGAAGCTTTCTTT. It codes for CASSPHRVDTEAFF.

At least ten counts were recorded for this clonotype. The chain recombines TRBV7-2 with TRBJ1-4, with a possible D match to TRBD1 (6 bases). Trimming cost V 5 bases and J 5 bases, with 15 bases left between them. In germline, CDR1 is SGHTA, CDR2 FQGNSA. The CDR3 length is 15 residues. CDR3 in DNA: TGTGCCAGCAGCCTAGGGGGGAGCCCGAATGAAAAACTGTTTTTT. Translating gives CASSLGGSPNEKLFF.

This chain joins TRBV19 and TRBJ2-3; unclear D gene. From germline, CDR1 is LNHDA and CDR2 SQIVND (reference sequence). The CDR3 extends over 13 amino acids. V dropped 8 bases and J dropped 0 bases, with 9 bases sitting between them. The CDR3 sequence is CASGEGSTDTQYF. The CDR3 nucleotides read TGTGCCAGTGGGGAAGGGAGCACAGATACGCAGTATTTT.

Many counts were recorded for this clonotype. The chain links TRBV6-6 to TRBJ2-7; D possibly corresponds to TRBD1 (5 bases). Germline V gene data show CDR1 as MNHNY and CDR2 as SVGAGI (reference sequence). The CDR3 extends over 13 amino acids. V was shortened by 2 bases and J by 4 bases, with 9 bases between the two germline ends. The CDR3 DNA sequence: TGTGCCAGCAGTTACCTAGGGGTATACGAGCAGTACTTC. Translation: CASSYLGVYEQYF.

In its sample, this clonotype was seen many times. The chain has TRBV2 and TRBJ2-7, with 9 nucleotides matching TRBD1. V trimming: 8 bases; J trimming: 2 bases; junction bases outside the gene matches: 4. CDR3 length: 13 residues. Germline loops: CDR1 SNHLY, CDR2 FYNNEI. CDR3 sequence: CASLGQGPYEQYF. The CDR3 coding sequence is TGTGCCAGCCTTGGACAGGGGCCCTACGAGCAGTACTTC.

V gene TRBV9 combines with J gene TRBJ1-1; D unresolved. The CDR3 spans 14 residues. V was trimmed by 4 bases and J by 2 bases, leaving 12 bases between them. Germline values: CDR1 SGDLS, CDR2 YYNGEE. The CDR3 coding sequence is TGTGCCAGCAGCAGGGCAGGACCTAACACTGAAGCTTTCTTT. Translation gives CASSRAGPNTEAFF.

As regards this clonotype: It may be a read error: a sequence one base away is much more abundant. This chain uses TRBV7-9 with TRBJ2-1, with TRBD2 matching over 8 bases. The CDR3 is 11 residues long. The V gene's germline CDR1 is SEHNR and CDR2 FQNEAQ (reference sequence). The trim removed 6 bases at V and 8 bases at J, leaving 0 bases unmatched. The CDR3, as DNA: TGTGCCAGCAGACTAGCGGATGAGCAGTTCTTC. It yields the protein CASRLADEQFF.

This clonotype was picked up many times. The V and J genes are TRBV29-1 and TRBJ1-1, with 7 bases aligning to TRBD1. The CDR3 consists of 12 residues. With 4 bases clipped from V and 1 base from J, the junction kept 0 bases outside the gene matches. The germline V gene encodes CDR1 SQVTM and CDR2 ANQGSEA. The CDR3 DNA reads as TGCAGCGTTGGGACAGGGAACACTGAAGCTTTCTTT. Translation gives CSVGTGNTEAFF.

A word on this clonotype: One junction end disagrees with the germline gene, perhaps due to a read error. The chain has TRBV5-1 and TRBJ2-1, with D perhaps assigned TRBD1 or TRBD2 (5 bases each). CDR3 length: 13 residues. CDR1 SGHRS and CDR2 YFSETQ come from the germline V gene. The CDR3 DNA follows: TGCGCTAGCAGCTTGGCCGGGGCGGATGGGCAGTTCTTC. It specifies CASSLAGADGQFF.

This clonotype has a count of ten or more. In nucleotides, the CDR3 is TGTGCCAGCAGTCCCCGGACTAGCGGTATTCAGTACTTC. Translation: CASSPRTSGIQYF. The chain has TRBV12-3 or TRBV12-4 and TRBJ2-4; TRBD2 matches at 10 bases. This CDR3 has 13 amino acids. V was clipped by 5 bases and J by 10 bases; unmatched bases: 5.

This clonotype occurred many times. The V and J genes are TRBV20-1 and TRBJ1-6; perhaps TRBD1 as D (5 bases). V lost 2 bases and J 3 bases, leaving 11 bases between the germline ends. Per germline, CDR1 DFQATT and CDR2 SNEGSKA (reference sequence). This CDR3 is built from 15 residues. The CDR3 reads CSARKDSDYNSPLHF. The CDR3 bases are TGCAGTGCTAGAAAAGACAGCGACTATAATTCACCCCTCCACTTT.

This clonotype was seen at least ten times. The CDR3, as DNA: TGTGCCAGCACCCCGACCGGAACCAACACTGAAGCTTTCTTT. Its protein product is CASTPTGTNTEAFF. The gene calls are TRBV27 and TRBJ1-1; no clear D gene. Trimming shortened V by 7 bases and J by 2 bases, and 14 bases separated the two germline ends. Germline assignment: CDR1 MNHEY and CDR2 SMNVEV (reference sequence). This CDR3 has 14 amino acids.

This clonotype was seen repeatedly, ten times or more. The chain links TRBV7-6 to TRBJ1-1; D remains unclear. Germline V CDR1 and CDR2: SGHVS, FNYEAQ. The CDR3 has 13 residues. Trimming stripped 1 base from V and 7 bases from J, with 10 bases between. This CDR3 is CASSLVGDGEAFF. The CDR3, as DNA: TGTGCCAGCAGCTTAGTTGGGGATGGTGAAGCTTTCTTT.

This clonotype was recorded at least ten times. The chain uses TRBV5-1 and TRBJ1-2; 8 bases align to TRBD1. This CDR3 has 15 residues. V gave up 0 bases and J gave up 7 bases; unmatched junction bases: 8. Germline V lookup: CDR1 SGHRS, CDR2 YFSETQ. The CDR3 region is CASSLDGRGLGGYTF. DNA for the CDR3: TGCGCCAGCAGCTTGGATGGCAGGGGGCTTGGTGGCTACACCTTC.